The 21 T cell receptor beta chains presented below share a single source sample, sequenced in a study of cytomegalovirus exposure and HLA in healthy donors. PCR employed 60 Vbeta and 13 Jbeta primers. The assay was immunoSEQ multiplex PCR, and TCRdb's table has in-frame clones only and misses some. The top ten clones hold approximately 15% of a sample with more than 110,000 clones, approximately 70% of them seen once. Sequencing was done on a sample of PBMCs. These TCRs come from a human donor in good health.

A single count supports this clone. V and J are TRBV10-3 and TRBJ2-5, with D uncertain. The CDR3 is made up of 13 amino acids. Germline CDR1 is ENHRY and CDR2 is SYGVKD. Trimming took off 0 bases at V and 2 bases at J, with 4 bases between the two ends. Written as DNA, the CDR3 is TGTGCCATCAGTGAGTCGAGTCAAGAGACCCAGTACTTC. Its translation is CAISESSQETQYF.

A few counts support this clone. The J gene is TRBJ1-1, the V gene TRBV19, with a tentative D call TRBD1 (5 bases). The V end lost 9 bases, the J end lost 1 base, and 15 bases lay between the germline ends. The CDR3 extends over 14 amino acids. CDR1 is LNHDA, CDR2 SQIVND, per germline (reference sequence). The DNA for the CDR3 is TGTGCCAGCATTAACCTAGGACAGAACACTGAAGCTTTCTTT. It encodes CASINLGQNTEAFF.

J is TRBJ2-3 and V is TRBV7-9, with unresolved D. Germline-derived CDR1 and CDR2 are SEHNR and FQNEAQ (reference sequence). V lost 4 bases to trimming and J lost 9 bases, with 11 bases between them. The CDR3 totals 12 residues. CDR3 region: CASSYTKSTQYF. The DNA for the CDR3 is TGTGCCAGCAGCTATACCAAGAGCACGCAGTATTTT.

The chain uses TRBV5-1 and TRBJ1-2; 9 bases line up with TRBD1. V shed 0 bases and J 7 bases; nucleotides not matched to a gene: 7. Germline V lookup: CDR1 SGHRS, CDR2 YFSETQ. The CDR3 sequence is 15 residues long. This CDR3 is CASSLVYRGRFGYTF. Here the CDR3 DNA reads TGCGCCAGCAGCTTGGTTTACAGGGGGCGTTTTGGCTACACCTTC.

V and J are TRBV11-2 and TRBJ2-5; TRBD1 might be the D (6 bases). The V and J ends lost 6 bases and 1 base respectively, with 12 bases between them. Germline CDR1 SGHAT, CDR2 FQNNGV. The CDR3 extends over 14 amino acids. The chain's CDR3 is CASRITGIQETQYF. As DNA, the CDR3 is TGTGCCAGCAGGATAACAGGGATCCAAGAGACCCAGTACTTC.

The chain is built from TRBV10-1 and TRBJ2-5; maybe TRBD1 (6 bases). The DNA end favors TRBJ2-7, so the J call may be wrong. The CDR3 runs to 16 residues. Looked up from germline, CDR1 is WNHNN and CDR2 is SYGVQD (reference sequence). DNA of the CDR3: TGCGCCAGCAGTGAGTTAAAGAGGCAGGGGAGCCACGAGCAGTACTTC. Residues: CASSELKRQGSHEQYF.

The chain joins TRBV5-1 to TRBJ2-2, with D unresolved. CDR3 length equals 15 residues. Germline assignment: CDR1 SGHRS and CDR2 YFSETQ. Trimming stripped 4 bases from V and 2 bases from J, with 12 bases between. The CDR3 DNA reads TGCGCCAGCAGCCAGAACGCGGTAAACACCGGGGAGCTGTTTTTT. It encodes CASSQNAVNTGELFF.

This rearrangement joins TRBV2 to TRBJ1-1, with D maybe TRBD1 (6 bases). V lost 6 bases and J lost 6, with 17 bases in between. CDR1 is SNHLY, CDR2 FYNNEI, per germline. This CDR3 has 14 amino acids. DNA of the CDR3: TGTGCCAGCAGAGGGGAGACAGGTCGGTCTGAAGCTTTCTTT. Its translation is CASRGETGRSEAFF. The full variable domain, its missing parts supplied by reference TRBV2 and TRBJ1-1, is EPEVTQTPSHQVTQMGQEVILRCVPISNHLYFYWYRQILGQKVEFLVSFYNNEISEKSEIFDDQFSVERPDGSNFTLKIRSTKLEDSAMYFCASRGETGRSEAFFGQGTRLTVV.

For the CDR3, the DNA is TGTGCCAGCAGCGCCGACAGGGGAATCTACGAGCAGTACTTC. This sequence encodes CASSADRGIYEQYF. J is TRBJ2-7 and V is TRBV9, with TRBD1 matching over 8 bases. Germline CDR1 reads SGDLS; CDR2 reads YYNGEE. J lost 3 bases, V lost 3 bases, and 5 bases had no gene match. The CDR3 consists of 14 residues.

The V call is TRBV30, the J call TRBJ2-7; D possibly corresponds to TRBD2 (6 bases). Between the trimmed V and J ends, which lost 1 base and 3 bases, there was a span of 10 bases. CDR1 is GTSNPN, CDR2 SVGIG, per germline (reference sequence). CDR3 length: 13 amino acids. CDR3 sequence: CAWSDGGFYEQYF. CDR3 bases: TGTGCCTGGAGTGACGGGGGATTCTACGAGCAGTACTTC.

The rearrangement uses TRBV11-3 and TRBJ2-3, with 7 bases fitting TRBD2. The junction had 11 bases not matched to a gene; V was cut back by 3 bases and J by 5 bases. Per the germline V gene, CDR1 is SGHNT and CDR2 is YENEEA. The CDR3 contains 16 residues. In DNA form, the CDR3 reads TGTGCCAGCAGCTTCTTAGAGGGAGGGCCCATAGATACGCAGTATTTT. Translation: CASSFLEGGPIDTQYF.

This chain links TRBV6-6 with TRBJ1-1; perhaps TRBD1 as D (5 bases). The ends were cut back, 5 bases at V and 0 bases at J, with 10 bases in the middle. The CDR3 is made up of 14 amino acids. Germline-derived CDR1 and CDR2 are MNHNY and SVGAGI (reference sequence). The DNA of the CDR3 is TGTGCCAGCAGTGCAGGGTTAATGAACACTGAAGCTTTCTTT. Residues: CASSAGLMNTEAFF.

J is TRBJ1-2 and V is TRBV5-4; TRBD1 matches at 9 bases. J lost 4 bases, V lost 5 bases, and 6 bases had no gene match. The germline V gene encodes CDR1 SGHNT and CDR2 YYREEE (reference sequence). This CDR3 region has 14 residues. The CDR3 protein is CASRGTGSIYGYTF. For the CDR3, the DNA is TGTGCCAGCAGGGGGACAGGGTCGATCTATGGCTACACCTTC.

This clone came up a few times. Compared with germline, one end of the junction differs, possibly owing to a read error. V is TRBV7-7 and J is TRBJ2-6; TRBD1 agrees at 8 bases. This CDR3 has 18 residues. The germline V gene has CDR1 SSHAT and CDR2 FNYEAQ (reference sequence). The CDR3 nucleotides are TGTGCTAGCAGCTTAAAGGGACAGGCAAGCTCTGGGGCCAACGTCCTGACTTTC. Translating gives CASSLKGQASSGANVLTF.

This chain links TRBV6-5 with TRBJ2-6; D remains unclear. V lost 5 bases and J 0 bases, leaving 5 bases between the germline ends. The CDR3 covers 14 residues. CDR1 MNHEY and CDR2 SVGAGI come from the germline V gene. This chain's CDR3 is CASSPISGANVLTF. As DNA, the CDR3 is TGTGCCAGCAGTCCCATCTCTGGGGCCAACGTCCTGACTTTC.

The V and J genes are TRBV10-3 and TRBJ2-7; a possible D gene is TRBD1 (5 bases). The CDR3 extends over 15 amino acids. The V gene lost 4 bases and the J gene lost 0 bases, with 13 bases spanning the gap. The germline CDR1 and CDR2 sequences are ENHRY and SYGVKD. The CDR3 DNA reads TGTGCCATCAGTGGGGGCGGCTTCAGCTCCTACGAGCAGTACTTC. Amino acid sequence: CAISGGGFSSYEQYF.

The J gene is TRBJ2-3, the V gene TRBV14; 14 bases map to TRBD2. Germline CDR1 SGHDN, CDR2 FVKESK. With 3 bases clipped from V and 5 bases from J, the junction kept 4 bases outside the gene matches. CDR3 size: 16 residues. The CDR3 DNA is TGTGCCAGCAGCCAGGGGACTAGCGGGAGCTTAGATACGCAGTATTTT. It specifies CASSQGTSGSLDTQYF.

The gene calls are TRBV11-2 and TRBJ2-7, with TRBD1 as a possible D gene (6 bases). Per the germline V gene, CDR1 is SGHAT and CDR2 is FQNNGV. The ends were cut back, 2 bases at V and 2 bases at J, with 13 bases in the middle. This CDR3 is 15 amino acids long. The CDR3 reads CASSLRRQETYEQYF. CDR3 bases: TGTGCCAGCAGCTTACGGAGACAGGAAACCTACGAGCAGTACTTC.

As for this clone: The junction shows a germline mismatch at one end, possibly a read error. V is TRBV6-1 and J is TRBJ1-1, with D possibly being TRBD1 (6 bases). Germline assignment: CDR1 MNHNS and CDR2 SASEGT. There are 14 residues in the CDR3. This CDR3 reads CASSAPTGHTEALF. DNA for the CDR3: TGTGCCAGCAGTGCCCCGACAGGACACACTGAAGCTCTCTTT.

The chain joins TRBV7-6 to TRBJ2-7; 9 positions agree with TRBD2. The CDR3 has 16 residues. Per germline, CDR1 SGHVS and CDR2 FNYEAQ. V was clipped by 5 bases and J by 0 bases; unmatched bases: 8. The CDR3 DNA follows: TGTGCCAGCAGCGTCAGGACTAGCGTAAGCTCCTACGAGCAGTACTTC. Its protein product is CASSVRTSVSSYEQYF.

V usage is TRBV5-1 and J usage is TRBJ2-2, with TRBD1 matching over 8 bases. Germline trimming cut 4 bases from V and 13 bases from J; bases unmatched to any gene: 9. The germline V gene has CDR1 SGHRS and CDR2 YFSETQ. The length of the CDR3 is 13 residues. In DNA form, the CDR3 reads TGCGCCAGCAGCCCCAGGACAGGGCGTAGGCTGTTTTTT. Translating it yields CASSPRTGRRLFF.